This T cell receptor (beta chain) was recorded in a study of CD8 T cells in ankylosing spondylitis. TCRdb used MiXCR to reprocess the 5' RACE reads, holding one entry per CDR3 protein. The profile shows just under 350,000 distinct CDR3 sequences, roughly 14% of them singletons. The study, taken as a whole, reports: Earlier authors reported some of these motif variants in reactive arthritis synovial fluid and blood. Seemingly characteristic of ankylosing spondylitis blood was a TCR beta motif consisting of several highly homologous variants.

Trimming left V 6 bases short and J 5 bases short, with 13 bases between. Germline V gene data show CDR1 as DFQATT and CDR2 as SNEGSKA (reference sequence). This CDR3 region has 12 residues. The table lists this clonotype with a few counts. Antigen specificity is unknown. This receptor was obtained from a male donor with ankylosing spondylitis or in good health (not recorded which). The chain is built from TRBV20-1 and TRBJ1-2; perhaps TRBD1 as D (5 bases). Sequenced material: blood, either unsorted or a sorted T cell fraction (not recorded which). The CDR3 DNA reads as TGCAGTGCCCAGGACGGGGCTTATGGCTACACCTTC. Translated, it gives CSAQDGAYGYTF.